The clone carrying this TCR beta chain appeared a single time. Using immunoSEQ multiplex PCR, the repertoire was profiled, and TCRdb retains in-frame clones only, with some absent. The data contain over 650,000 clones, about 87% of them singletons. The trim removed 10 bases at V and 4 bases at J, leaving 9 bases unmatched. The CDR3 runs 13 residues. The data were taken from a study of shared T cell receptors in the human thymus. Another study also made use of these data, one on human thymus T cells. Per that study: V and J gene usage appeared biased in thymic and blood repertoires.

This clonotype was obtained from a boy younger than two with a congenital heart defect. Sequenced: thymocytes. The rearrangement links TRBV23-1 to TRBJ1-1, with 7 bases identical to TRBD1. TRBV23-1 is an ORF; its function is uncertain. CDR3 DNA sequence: TGCGCCATGGTGGAGTACAGGGGCACTGAAGCTTTCTTT. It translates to CAMVEYRGTEAFF.